These T cell receptor beta chains were read from a single sample in a study of blood T cell repertoires in COVID-19. Data came from immunoSEQ multiplex PCR; TCRdb stores just in-frame clones and leaves some out. The table records 330,000 or so clones, roughly nine tenths of them present only once. The sequenced material came from peripheral blood. Receptors were obtained from a woman in her sixties with COVID-19, enrolled during active disease. CDR3s leave out the opening cysteine and the closing phenylalanine or tryptophan.

CDR3 length	V gene	CDR3 protein
12	TRBV7-2	ASSLETGAYGYT
18	TRBV23-1	ASSQSVNEGGEEGASPKH
13	TRBV5-1	ASSRDTSANYGYT
10	TRBV4-1	ASSHRQGEAF
14	TRBV4-1	ASSQDRAGGQNIQY
12	TRBV7-3	ASSLRQSNTEAF
13	TRBV6-5	ASSPQARAVQGYT
13	TRBV5-1	ASSLRDTGYTEAF
13	TRBV27	ASRKTPRGTGELF
12	TRBV5-1	ASSTDTSRSPLH
13	TRBV5-1	ASSRDSLMNTEAF
12	TRBV7-3	ASRRGLAGDTQY
12	TRBV2	ASSGTGAGNTIY
12	TRBV2	ASSGTGRADTQY
13	TRBV9	ASSVSNQGTYGYT
9	TRBV2	ASSWEGEQF
12	TRBV6-5	ASSTRDRGLEQF
12	TRBV2	ASTIRDSTGELF
12	TRBV28	ASSLRTPNEKLF
14	TRBV19	ASSSAGGVFGTEAF
12	TRBV27	TSSLRQATDTQY
9	TRBV12-3/TRBV12-4	ASSRNTEAF
11	TRBV5-6	ASSLRRQGQLF
12	TRBV19	ASTSRGTDYGYT
16	TRBV7-2	ASSTRHWTGTNTGELF
12	TRBV14	ASSQVGRLQPQH
14	TRBV28	ASSLGRRRGTDTQY
12	TRBV28	ASSPGGFNQPQH
12	TRBV28	ASSPRGGGSIQY
10	TRBV29-1	SARQGIEKLF
13	TRBV5-1	ASLDLQGPTGELF
11	TRBV6-5	ASSPYRTGELF
12	TRBV5-1	ASSRLTSDNEQF
13	TRBV12-2	ASRHPSGDYNEQF
11	TRBV7-3	ASSLESGDGYT
11	TRBV6-5	ASSSFSYYGYT
14	TRBV28	ASSTGEFSSGNTIY
12	TRBV18	ASSHQGSNQPQH
18	TRBV3-1/TRBV3-2	ASSQALGGSLAGVGETQY
13	TRBV7-8	ASSRPGGSQETQY
11	TRBV9	ASSPRAGDEQY